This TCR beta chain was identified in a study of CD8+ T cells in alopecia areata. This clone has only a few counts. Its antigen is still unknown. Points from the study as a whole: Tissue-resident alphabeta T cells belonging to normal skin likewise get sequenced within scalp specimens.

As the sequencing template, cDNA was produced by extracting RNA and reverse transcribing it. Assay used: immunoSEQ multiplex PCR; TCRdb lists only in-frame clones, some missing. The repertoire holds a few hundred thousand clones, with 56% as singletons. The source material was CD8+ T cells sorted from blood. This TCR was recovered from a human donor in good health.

As DNA, the CDR3 is TGTGCCAGCAGCTTGCAACCGAACACTGAAGCTTTCTTT. The encoded protein is CASSLQPNTEAFF. The rearrangement joins TRBV5-6 to TRBJ1-1; D uncertain. Germline CDR1 reads SGHDT; CDR2 reads YYEEEE. The CDR3 runs 13 residues. Between the trimmed V and J ends, which lost 1 base and 1 base, there was a span of 5 bases. The whole variable domain, remainder taken from reference TRBV5-6 and TRBJ1-1, is DAGVTQSPTHLIKTRGQQVTLRCSPKSGHDTVSWYQQALGQGPQFIFQYYEEEERQRGNFPDRFSGHQFPNYSSELNVNALLLGDSALYLCASSLQPNTEAFFGQGTRLTVV.